The present T cell receptor beta chain was sequenced within a study of cytomegalovirus exposure and HLA in healthy donors. Overall study context: There were fewer than 130 million unique TCR beta sequences, drawn from 200 million or so T cells, in an earlier analysis.

This clone was observed a few times. Its matching antigen is unknown. Overall study findings and caveats: Among TCR beta chains, those listed as cytomegalovirus-associated numbered approximately 150. Of the V segments, some could not be distinguished, including TRBV6-2 and TRBV6-3, and were excluded. According to a later analysis, donors in an Asian-associated ancestry cluster reportedly had fewer N-insertions than the approximately 620-donor mean.

60 Vbeta and 13 Jbeta primers were used in PCR. Sequencing used immunoSEQ multiplex PCR; TCRdb keeps in-frame clones, though not all of them. Of about 93,000 clones in the sample, 82% were seen once. This CDR3 spans 15 amino acids. The germline V and J ends were trimmed by 3 bases and 3 bases, with 14 bases remaining between them. From germline, CDR1 is SGHTA and CDR2 FQGTGA. The gene calls are TRBV7-3 and TRBJ1-1; weak D call: TRBD1 (6 bases). The TCR originated in a middle-aged man in good health and CMV-seronegative. Sequencing used PBMCs. The CDR3 spells CASSLKGGVDTEAFF. Here the CDR3 DNA reads TGTGCCAGCAGCTTGAAAGGGGGTGTAGACACTGAAGCTTTCTTT.